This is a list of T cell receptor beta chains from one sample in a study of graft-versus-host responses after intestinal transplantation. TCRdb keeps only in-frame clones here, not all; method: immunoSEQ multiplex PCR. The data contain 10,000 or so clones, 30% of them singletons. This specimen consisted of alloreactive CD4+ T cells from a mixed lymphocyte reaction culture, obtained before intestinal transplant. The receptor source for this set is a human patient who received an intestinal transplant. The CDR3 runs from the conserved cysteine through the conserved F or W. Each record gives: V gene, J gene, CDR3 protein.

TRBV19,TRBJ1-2,CASSPNTYGYTF
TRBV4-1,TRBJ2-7,CVSSQVRTSSYEQYF
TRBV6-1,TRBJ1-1,CASSWGASAEAFF
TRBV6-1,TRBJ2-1,CASSPSFSYNEQFF
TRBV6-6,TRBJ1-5,CASTTGGYSNQPQHF
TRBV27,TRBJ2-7,CASSESRSGNYEQYF
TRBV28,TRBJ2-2,CASSFPRHPPGELFF
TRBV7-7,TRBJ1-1,CASSLEKGHPNTEAFF
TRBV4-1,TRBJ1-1,CASSQSKEGGTEAFF
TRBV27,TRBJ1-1,CASMANYWDAFF
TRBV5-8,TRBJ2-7,CASSLYTGEQYF
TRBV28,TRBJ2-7,CASSSLGTEQYF
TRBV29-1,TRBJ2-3,CSVAGTSGKVGGADTQYF
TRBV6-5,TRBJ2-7,CASSLSGQGRSYEQYF
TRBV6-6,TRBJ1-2,CASSRGGGALYGYTF
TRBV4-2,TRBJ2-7,CASSNGGMGFEQYF
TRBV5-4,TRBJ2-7,CASSLVGTYEQYF
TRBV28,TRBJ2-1,CASSPSGPLVGGNEQFF
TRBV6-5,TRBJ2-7,CASSLTGRVYEQYF
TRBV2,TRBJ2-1,CASSWTGEPYNEQFF
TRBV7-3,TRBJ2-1,CASSYEGSIGNEQFF
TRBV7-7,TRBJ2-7,CASSPGFGEQYF
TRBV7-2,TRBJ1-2,CASSDRKTGSLRGAF
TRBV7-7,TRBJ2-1,CASSSSSSYNEQFF
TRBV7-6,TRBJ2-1,CASSLESENNEQFF
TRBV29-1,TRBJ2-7,CSVESQREGRYEQYF
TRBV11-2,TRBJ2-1,CASSLIWREDYNEQFF
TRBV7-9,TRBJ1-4,CASSHRQDRTNEKLFF
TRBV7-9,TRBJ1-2,CASSLRQGANYGYTF
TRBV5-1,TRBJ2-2,CASTMVDGNTGELFF
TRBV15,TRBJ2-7,CATSRDPTAKYEQYF
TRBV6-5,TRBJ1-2,CASSYGIHGYTF
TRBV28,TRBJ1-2,CASSSGGRPGGYTF
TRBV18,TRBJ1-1,CASSPIGGGIFFF
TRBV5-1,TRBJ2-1,CASSLSAGPYNEQFF
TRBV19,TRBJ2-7,CASSMDRGYEQYF
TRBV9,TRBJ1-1,CASSVAAAGWTEAFF
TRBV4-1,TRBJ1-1,CASSQVAMNTEAFF
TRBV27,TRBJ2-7,CASSEDRGSSYEQYF